The 8 T cell receptor beta chains presented below share a single source sample, sequenced in a study of blood T cell repertoires in COVID-19. Produced via immunoSEQ multiplex PCR; TCRdb's table is partial and in-frame only. The table includes 400,000 to 450,000 clones, roughly 88% detected once. Sequencing was carried out using peripheral blood. The receptors here all came from a young woman with active or convalescent COVID-19.

V and J are TRBV5-4 and TRBJ1-1, with TRBD1 as a possible D gene (5 bases). This CDR3 is 17 amino acids long. V was trimmed by 5 bases and J by 8 bases, leaving 28 bases between them. Germline V gene sequence: CDR1 SGHNT, CDR2 YYREEE (reference sequence). DNA for the CDR3: TGTGCCAGCAGTTCTGGATCGGGACTTTCGGGGACCGCGGAAGCTTTCTTT. Encoded protein: CASSSGSGLSGTAEAFF.

The genes are TRBV18 and TRBJ2-3; 8 positions match TRBD2. V trimming: 1 base; J trimming: 4 bases; junction bases outside the gene matches: 7. In germline, CDR1 is KGHSH, CDR2 LQKENI. The CDR3 covers 16 residues. CDR3 coding DNA: TGTGCCAGCTCACCACTTATGGCGGGAGGCGCAGATACGCAGTATTTT. Amino acid sequence: CASSPLMAGGADTQYF.

This sequence joins TRBV7-9 and TRBJ1-3; TRBD1 might be the D (6 bases). The CDR3 runs to 19 residues. Germline assignment: CDR1 SEHNR and CDR2 FQNEAQ (reference sequence). V was trimmed by 4 bases and J by 0 bases, leaving 22 bases between them. This CDR3 is CASSSGDRTANLSGNTIYF. CDR3 sequence (DNA): TGTGCCAGCAGCTCTGGAGATCGGACAGCTAACCTCTCTGGAAACACCATATATTTT.

The V and J genes are TRBV27 and TRBJ2-3, with D tentatively TRBD2 (5 bases). Trimming removed 5 bases from V and 3 bases from J, with 9 bases in between. This CDR3 is built from 13 residues. Germline values: CDR1 MNHEY, CDR2 SMNVEV (reference sequence). The CDR3 DNA reads TGTGCCAGCAGTCCTGGCGGGACAGATACGCAGTATTTT. It specifies CASSPGGTDTQYF.

This chain connects TRBV5-5 to TRBJ1-4; D possibly corresponds to TRBD1 (5 bases). Germline lookup yields CDR1 SGHKS and CDR2 YYEKEE (reference sequence). Trimming took off 4 bases at V and 7 bases at J, with 14 bases between the two ends. The CDR3 covers 14 residues. CDR3 in amino acids: CASSPPWGGEKLFF. DNA of the CDR3: TGTGCCAGCAGCCCTCCTTGGGGCGGTGAAAAACTGTTTTTT.

The genes are TRBV6-6 and TRBJ1-6, with D possibly TRBD1 on 5 matching bases. Trimming took off 5 bases at V and 8 bases at J, with 13 bases between the two ends. Germline V CDR1 and CDR2: MNHNY, SVGAGI (reference sequence). The CDR3 runs 14 residues. Here the CDR3 DNA reads TGTGCCAGCAGTCGGGCGGGGGAGGATTCACCCCTCCACTTT. Encoded protein: CASSRAGEDSPLHF.

In this sample, this clone turned up once. The rearrangement uses TRBV10-3 and TRBJ1-5; D is unresolved. Trimming removed 10 bases at V and 3 bases at J, with 16 bases between. The CDR3 extends over 14 amino acids. Germline-derived CDR1 and CDR2 are ENHRY and SYGVKD. CDR3: CATTEGVDNQPQHF. The CDR3 DNA reads TGTGCCACCACCGAGGGAGTGGACAATCAGCCCCAGCATTTT.

V gene TRBV7-6 combines with J gene TRBJ2-6; 10 bases fit TRBD1. Germline lookup yields CDR1 SGHVS and CDR2 FNYEAQ. The CDR3 spans 17 residues. The junction had 8 bases not matched to a gene; V was cut back by 5 bases and J by 4 bases. The CDR3 protein is CASSQRTGGAGANVLTF. CDR3 coding DNA: TGTGCCAGCAGCCAAAGGACAGGGGGAGCCGGGGCCAACGTCCTGACTTTC.